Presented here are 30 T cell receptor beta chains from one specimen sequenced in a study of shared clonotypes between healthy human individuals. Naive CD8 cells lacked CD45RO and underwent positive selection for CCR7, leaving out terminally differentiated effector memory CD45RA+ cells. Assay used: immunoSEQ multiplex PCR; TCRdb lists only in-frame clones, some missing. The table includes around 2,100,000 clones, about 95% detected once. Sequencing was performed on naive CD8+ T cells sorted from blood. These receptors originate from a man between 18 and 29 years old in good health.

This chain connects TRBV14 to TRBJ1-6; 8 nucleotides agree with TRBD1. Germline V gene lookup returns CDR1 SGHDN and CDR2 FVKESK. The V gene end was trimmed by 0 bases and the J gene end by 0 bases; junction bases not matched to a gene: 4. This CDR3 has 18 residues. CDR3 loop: CASSQDWTGSSYNSPLHF. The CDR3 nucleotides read TGTGCCAGCAGCCAAGATTGGACAGGGAGCTCCTATAATTCACCCCTCCACTTT.

DNA for the CDR3: TGTGCCAGCAGCCCTACTAGCGGGCAAAGCTCCTACAATGAGCAGTTCTTC. This sequence encodes CASSPTSGQSSYNEQFF. This rearrangement joins TRBV7-9 to TRBJ2-1; 9 bases align to TRBD2. V trimming: 5 bases; J trimming: 0 bases; junction bases outside the gene matches: 8. The CDR3 runs 17 residues. Germline V lookup: CDR1 SEHNR, CDR2 FQNEAQ (reference sequence). Variable domain in full (rest from reference TRBV7-9 and TRBJ2-1): DTGVSQNPRHKITKRGQNVTFRCDPISEHNRLYWYRQTLGQGPEFLTYFQNEAQLEKSRLLSDRFSAERPKGSFSTLEIQRTEQGDSAMYLCASSPTSGQSSYNEQFFGPGTRLTVL.

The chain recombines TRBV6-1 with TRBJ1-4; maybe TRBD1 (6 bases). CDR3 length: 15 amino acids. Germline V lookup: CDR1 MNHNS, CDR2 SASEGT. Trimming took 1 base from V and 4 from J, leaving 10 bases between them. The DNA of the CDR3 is TGTGCCAGCAGTGAAGGGACAGCCCTTAATGAAAAACTGTTTTTT. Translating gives CASSEGTALNEKLFF.

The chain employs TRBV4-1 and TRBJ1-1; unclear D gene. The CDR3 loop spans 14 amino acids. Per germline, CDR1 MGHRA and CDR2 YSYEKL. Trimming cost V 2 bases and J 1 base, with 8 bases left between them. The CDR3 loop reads CASSQTDGNTEAFF. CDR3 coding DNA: TGCGCCAGCAGCCAAACCGACGGGAACACTGAAGCTTTCTTT.

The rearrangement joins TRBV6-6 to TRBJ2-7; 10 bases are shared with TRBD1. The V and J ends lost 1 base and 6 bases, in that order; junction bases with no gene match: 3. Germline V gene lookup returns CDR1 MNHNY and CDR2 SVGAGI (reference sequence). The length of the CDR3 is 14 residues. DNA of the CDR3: TGTGCCAGCAGTTACTTGGGACAGGGGACCGAGCAGTACTTC. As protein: CASSYLGQGTEQYF.

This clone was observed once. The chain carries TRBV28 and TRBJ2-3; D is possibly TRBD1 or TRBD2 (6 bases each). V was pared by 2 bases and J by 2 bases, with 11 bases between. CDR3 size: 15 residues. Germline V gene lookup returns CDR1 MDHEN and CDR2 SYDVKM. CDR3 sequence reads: CASSLQRGHTDTQYF. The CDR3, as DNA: TGTGCCAGCAGTTTACAACGGGGGCACACAGATACGCAGTATTTT.

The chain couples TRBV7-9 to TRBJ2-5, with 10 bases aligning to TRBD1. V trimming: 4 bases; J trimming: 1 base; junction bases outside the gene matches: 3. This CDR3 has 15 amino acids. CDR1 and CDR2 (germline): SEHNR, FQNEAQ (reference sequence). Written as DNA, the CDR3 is TGTGCCAGCAGCTATTGGACAGGGGGCCAAGAGACCCAGTACTTC. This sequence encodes CASSYWTGGQETQYF. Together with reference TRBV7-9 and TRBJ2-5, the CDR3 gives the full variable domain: DTGVSQNPRHKITKRGQNVTFRCDPISEHNRLYWYRQTLGQGPEFLTYFQNEAQLEKSRLLSDRFSAERPKGSFSTLEIQRTEQGDSAMYLCASSYWTGGQETQYFGPGTRLLVL.

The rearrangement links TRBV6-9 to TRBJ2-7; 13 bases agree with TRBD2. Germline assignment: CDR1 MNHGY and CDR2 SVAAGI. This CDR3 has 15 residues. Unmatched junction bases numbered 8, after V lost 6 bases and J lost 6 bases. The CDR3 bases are TGTGCCAGCAGACCCCGGACTAGCGGGAGTCGCGAGCAGTACTTC. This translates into CASRPRTSGSREQYF.

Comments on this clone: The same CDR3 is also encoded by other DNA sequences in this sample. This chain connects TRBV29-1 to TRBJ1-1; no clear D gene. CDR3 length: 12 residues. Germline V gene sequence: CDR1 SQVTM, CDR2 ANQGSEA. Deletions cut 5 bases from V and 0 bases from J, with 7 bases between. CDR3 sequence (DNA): TGCAGCGTTCTAGAAATGAACACTGAAGCTTTCTTT. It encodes CSVLEMNTEAFF. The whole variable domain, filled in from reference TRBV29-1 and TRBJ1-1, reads SAVISQKPSRDICQRGTSLTIQCQVDSQVTMMFWYRQQPGQSLTLIATANQGSEATYESGFVIDKFPISRPNLTFSTLTVSNMSPEDSSIYLCSVLEMNTEAFFGQGTRLTVV.

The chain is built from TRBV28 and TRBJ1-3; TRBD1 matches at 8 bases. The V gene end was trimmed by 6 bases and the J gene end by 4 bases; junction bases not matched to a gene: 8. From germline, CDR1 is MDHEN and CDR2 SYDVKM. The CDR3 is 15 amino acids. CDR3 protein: CASSTPGTGGNTIYF. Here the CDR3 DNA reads TGTGCCAGCAGCACCCCAGGGACAGGAGGAAACACCATATATTTT.

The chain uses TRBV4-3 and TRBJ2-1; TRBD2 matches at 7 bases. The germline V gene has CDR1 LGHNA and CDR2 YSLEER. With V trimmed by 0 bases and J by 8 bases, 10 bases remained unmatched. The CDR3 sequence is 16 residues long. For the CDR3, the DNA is TGCGCCAGCAGCCAAGATTGGGCGGGAGAAGCCGATGAGCAGTTCTTC. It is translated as CASSQDWAGEADEQFF.

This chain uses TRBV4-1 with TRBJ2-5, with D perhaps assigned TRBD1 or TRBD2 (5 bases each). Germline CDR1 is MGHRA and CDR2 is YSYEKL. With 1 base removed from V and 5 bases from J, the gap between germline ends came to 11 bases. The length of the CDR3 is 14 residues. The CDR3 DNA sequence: TGCGCCAGCAGCCAAGTAGGGGAGTGGGAGACCCAGTACTTC. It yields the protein CASSQVGEWETQYF.

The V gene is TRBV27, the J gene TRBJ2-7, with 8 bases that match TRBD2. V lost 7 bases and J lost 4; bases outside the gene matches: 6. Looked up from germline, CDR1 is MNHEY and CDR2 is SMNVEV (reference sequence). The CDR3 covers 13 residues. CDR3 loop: CASMGLDMYEQYF. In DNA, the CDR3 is TGTGCCAGCATGGGACTAGACATGTACGAGCAGTACTTC.

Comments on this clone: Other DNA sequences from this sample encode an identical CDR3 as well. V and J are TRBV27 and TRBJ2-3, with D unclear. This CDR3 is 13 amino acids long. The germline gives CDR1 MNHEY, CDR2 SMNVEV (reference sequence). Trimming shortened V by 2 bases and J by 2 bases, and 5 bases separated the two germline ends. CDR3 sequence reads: CASSLIPTDTQYF. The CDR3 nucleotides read TGTGCCAGCAGTTTAATCCCCACAGATACGCAGTATTTT.

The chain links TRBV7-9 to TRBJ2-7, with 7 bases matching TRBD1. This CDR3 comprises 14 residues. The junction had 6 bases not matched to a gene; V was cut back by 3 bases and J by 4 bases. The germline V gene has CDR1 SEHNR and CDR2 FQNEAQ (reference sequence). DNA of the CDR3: TGTGCCAGCAGCTTGGAAGGGGGCCGGTACGAGCAGTACTTC. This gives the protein CASSLEGGRYEQYF. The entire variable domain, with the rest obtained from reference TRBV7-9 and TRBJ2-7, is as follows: DTGVSQNPRHKITKRGQNVTFRCDPISEHNRLYWYRQTLGQGPEFLTYFQNEAQLEKSRLLSDRFSAERPKGSFSTLEIQRTEQGDSAMYLCASSLEGGRYEQYFGPGTRLTVT.

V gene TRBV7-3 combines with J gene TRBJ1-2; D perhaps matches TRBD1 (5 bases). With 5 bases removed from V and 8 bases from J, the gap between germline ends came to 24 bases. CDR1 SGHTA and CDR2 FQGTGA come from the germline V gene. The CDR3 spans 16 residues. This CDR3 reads CASSPGGEEDAGGYTF. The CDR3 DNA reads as TGTGCCAGCAGCCCCGGTGGGGAAGAGGACGCAGGGGGCTACACCTTC.

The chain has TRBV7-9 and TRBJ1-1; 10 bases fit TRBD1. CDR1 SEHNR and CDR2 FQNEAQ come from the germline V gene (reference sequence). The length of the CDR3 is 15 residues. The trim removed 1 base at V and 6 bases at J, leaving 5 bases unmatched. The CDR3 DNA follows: TGTGCCAGCAGCTTAGTGGGACAGGGGAGGCCTGAAGCTTTCTTT. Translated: CASSLVGQGRPEAFF.

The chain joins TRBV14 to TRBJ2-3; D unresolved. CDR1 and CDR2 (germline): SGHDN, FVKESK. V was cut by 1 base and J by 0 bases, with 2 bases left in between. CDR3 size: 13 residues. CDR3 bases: TGTGCCAGCAGCCAAGCTAGCACAGATACGCAGTATTTT. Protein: CASSQASTDTQYF.

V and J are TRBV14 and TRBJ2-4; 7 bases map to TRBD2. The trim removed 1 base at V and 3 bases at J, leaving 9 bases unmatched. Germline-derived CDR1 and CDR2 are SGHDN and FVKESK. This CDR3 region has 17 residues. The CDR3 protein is CASSQAKRDRVKNIQYF. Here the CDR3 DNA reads TGTGCCAGCAGCCAAGCTAAGCGGGATCGGGTCAAAAACATTCAGTACTTC.

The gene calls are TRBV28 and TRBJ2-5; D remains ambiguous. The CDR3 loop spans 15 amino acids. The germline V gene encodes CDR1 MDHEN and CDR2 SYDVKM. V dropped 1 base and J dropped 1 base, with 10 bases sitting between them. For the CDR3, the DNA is TGTGCCAGCAGTTTATCGAGTGGGCCCCAAGAGACCCAGTACTTC. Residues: CASSLSSGPQETQYF.

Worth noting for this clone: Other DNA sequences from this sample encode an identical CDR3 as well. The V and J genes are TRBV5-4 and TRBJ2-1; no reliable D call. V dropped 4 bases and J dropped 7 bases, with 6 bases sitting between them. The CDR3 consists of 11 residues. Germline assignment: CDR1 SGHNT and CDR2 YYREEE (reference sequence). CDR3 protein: CASSAFNEQFF. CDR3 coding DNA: TGTGCCAGCAGCGCTTTTAATGAGCAGTTCTTC. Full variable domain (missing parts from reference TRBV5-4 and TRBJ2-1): ETGVTQSPTHLIKTRGQQVTLRCSSQSGHNTVSWYQQALGQGPQFIFQYYREEENGRGNFPPRFSGLQFPNYSSELNVNALELDDSALYLCASSAFNEQFFGPGTRLTVL.

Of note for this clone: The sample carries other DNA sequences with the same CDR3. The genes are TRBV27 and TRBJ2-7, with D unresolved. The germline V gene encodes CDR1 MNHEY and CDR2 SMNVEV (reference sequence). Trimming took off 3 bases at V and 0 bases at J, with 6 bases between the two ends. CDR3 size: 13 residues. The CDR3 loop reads CASSFSSSYEQYF. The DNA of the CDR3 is TGTGCCAGCAGTTTTTCCTCCTCCTACGAGCAGTACTTC.

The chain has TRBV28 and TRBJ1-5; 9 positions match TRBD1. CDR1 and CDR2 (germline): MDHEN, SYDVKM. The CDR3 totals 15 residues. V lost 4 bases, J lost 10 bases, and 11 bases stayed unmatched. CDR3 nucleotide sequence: TGTGCCAGCAGTTATATCGGACAGGGGAGGGAACCCCAGCATTTT. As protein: CASSYIGQGREPQHF.

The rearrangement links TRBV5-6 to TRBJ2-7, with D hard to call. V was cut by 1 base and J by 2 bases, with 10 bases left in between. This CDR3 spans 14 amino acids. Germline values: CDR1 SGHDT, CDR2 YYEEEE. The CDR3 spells CASSLLDPTYEQYF. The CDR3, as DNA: TGTGCCAGCAGCTTGCTTGACCCTACCTACGAGCAGTACTTC.

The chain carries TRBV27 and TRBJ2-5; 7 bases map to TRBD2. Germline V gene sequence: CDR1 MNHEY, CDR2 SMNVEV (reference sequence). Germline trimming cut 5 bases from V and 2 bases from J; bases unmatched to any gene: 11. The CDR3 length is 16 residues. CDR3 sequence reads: CASSPLSPSGQETQYF. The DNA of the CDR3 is TGTGCCAGCAGTCCACTATCTCCTAGCGGACAAGAGACCCAGTACTTC.

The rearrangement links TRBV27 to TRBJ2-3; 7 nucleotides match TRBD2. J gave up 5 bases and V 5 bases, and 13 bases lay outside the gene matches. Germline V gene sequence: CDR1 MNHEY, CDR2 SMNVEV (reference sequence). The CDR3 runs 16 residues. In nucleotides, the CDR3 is TGTGCCAGCAGTCCGTTCCGTGGCGGGAGTGAAGATACGCAGTATTTT. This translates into CASSPFRGGSEDTQYF.

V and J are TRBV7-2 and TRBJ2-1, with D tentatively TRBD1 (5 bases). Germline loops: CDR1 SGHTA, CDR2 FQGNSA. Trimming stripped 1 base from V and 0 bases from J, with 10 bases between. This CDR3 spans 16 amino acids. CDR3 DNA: TGTGCCAGCAGCTTAGATACAGGAACCTCCTACAATGAGCAGTTCTTC. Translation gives CASSLDTGTSYNEQFF.

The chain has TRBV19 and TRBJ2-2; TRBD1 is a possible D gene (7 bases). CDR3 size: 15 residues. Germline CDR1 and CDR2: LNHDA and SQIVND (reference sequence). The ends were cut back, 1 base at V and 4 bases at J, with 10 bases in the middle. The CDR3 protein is CASSIGRGVTGELFF. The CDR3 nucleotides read TGTGCCAGTAGTATAGGCAGGGGGGTCACCGGGGAGCTGTTTTTT.

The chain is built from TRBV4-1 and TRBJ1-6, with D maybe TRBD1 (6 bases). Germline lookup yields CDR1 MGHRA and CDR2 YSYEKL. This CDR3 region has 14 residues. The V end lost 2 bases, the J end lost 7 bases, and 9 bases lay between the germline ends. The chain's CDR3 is CASSQQGINSPLHF. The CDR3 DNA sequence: TGCGCCAGCAGCCAACAGGGGATAAATTCACCCCTCCACTTT.

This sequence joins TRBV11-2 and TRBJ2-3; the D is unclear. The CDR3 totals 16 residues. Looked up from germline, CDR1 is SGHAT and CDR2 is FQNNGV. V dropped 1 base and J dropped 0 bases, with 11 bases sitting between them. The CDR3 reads CASSLVLGLSTDTQYF. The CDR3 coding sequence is TGTGCCAGCAGCTTAGTTCTGGGCCTTAGCACAGATACGCAGTATTTT.